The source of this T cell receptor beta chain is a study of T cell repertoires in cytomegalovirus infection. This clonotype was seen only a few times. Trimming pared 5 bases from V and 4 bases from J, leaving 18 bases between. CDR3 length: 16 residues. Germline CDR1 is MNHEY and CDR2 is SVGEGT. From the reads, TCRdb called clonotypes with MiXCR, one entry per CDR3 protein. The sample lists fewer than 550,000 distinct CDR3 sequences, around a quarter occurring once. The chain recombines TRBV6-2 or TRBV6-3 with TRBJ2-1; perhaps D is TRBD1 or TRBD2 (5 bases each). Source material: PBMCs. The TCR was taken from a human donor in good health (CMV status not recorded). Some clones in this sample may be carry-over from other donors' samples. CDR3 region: CASSEGPSLLYNEQFF. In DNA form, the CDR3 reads TGTGCCAGCAGTGAGGGGCCCTCTCTTCTATACAATGAGCAGTTCTTC.